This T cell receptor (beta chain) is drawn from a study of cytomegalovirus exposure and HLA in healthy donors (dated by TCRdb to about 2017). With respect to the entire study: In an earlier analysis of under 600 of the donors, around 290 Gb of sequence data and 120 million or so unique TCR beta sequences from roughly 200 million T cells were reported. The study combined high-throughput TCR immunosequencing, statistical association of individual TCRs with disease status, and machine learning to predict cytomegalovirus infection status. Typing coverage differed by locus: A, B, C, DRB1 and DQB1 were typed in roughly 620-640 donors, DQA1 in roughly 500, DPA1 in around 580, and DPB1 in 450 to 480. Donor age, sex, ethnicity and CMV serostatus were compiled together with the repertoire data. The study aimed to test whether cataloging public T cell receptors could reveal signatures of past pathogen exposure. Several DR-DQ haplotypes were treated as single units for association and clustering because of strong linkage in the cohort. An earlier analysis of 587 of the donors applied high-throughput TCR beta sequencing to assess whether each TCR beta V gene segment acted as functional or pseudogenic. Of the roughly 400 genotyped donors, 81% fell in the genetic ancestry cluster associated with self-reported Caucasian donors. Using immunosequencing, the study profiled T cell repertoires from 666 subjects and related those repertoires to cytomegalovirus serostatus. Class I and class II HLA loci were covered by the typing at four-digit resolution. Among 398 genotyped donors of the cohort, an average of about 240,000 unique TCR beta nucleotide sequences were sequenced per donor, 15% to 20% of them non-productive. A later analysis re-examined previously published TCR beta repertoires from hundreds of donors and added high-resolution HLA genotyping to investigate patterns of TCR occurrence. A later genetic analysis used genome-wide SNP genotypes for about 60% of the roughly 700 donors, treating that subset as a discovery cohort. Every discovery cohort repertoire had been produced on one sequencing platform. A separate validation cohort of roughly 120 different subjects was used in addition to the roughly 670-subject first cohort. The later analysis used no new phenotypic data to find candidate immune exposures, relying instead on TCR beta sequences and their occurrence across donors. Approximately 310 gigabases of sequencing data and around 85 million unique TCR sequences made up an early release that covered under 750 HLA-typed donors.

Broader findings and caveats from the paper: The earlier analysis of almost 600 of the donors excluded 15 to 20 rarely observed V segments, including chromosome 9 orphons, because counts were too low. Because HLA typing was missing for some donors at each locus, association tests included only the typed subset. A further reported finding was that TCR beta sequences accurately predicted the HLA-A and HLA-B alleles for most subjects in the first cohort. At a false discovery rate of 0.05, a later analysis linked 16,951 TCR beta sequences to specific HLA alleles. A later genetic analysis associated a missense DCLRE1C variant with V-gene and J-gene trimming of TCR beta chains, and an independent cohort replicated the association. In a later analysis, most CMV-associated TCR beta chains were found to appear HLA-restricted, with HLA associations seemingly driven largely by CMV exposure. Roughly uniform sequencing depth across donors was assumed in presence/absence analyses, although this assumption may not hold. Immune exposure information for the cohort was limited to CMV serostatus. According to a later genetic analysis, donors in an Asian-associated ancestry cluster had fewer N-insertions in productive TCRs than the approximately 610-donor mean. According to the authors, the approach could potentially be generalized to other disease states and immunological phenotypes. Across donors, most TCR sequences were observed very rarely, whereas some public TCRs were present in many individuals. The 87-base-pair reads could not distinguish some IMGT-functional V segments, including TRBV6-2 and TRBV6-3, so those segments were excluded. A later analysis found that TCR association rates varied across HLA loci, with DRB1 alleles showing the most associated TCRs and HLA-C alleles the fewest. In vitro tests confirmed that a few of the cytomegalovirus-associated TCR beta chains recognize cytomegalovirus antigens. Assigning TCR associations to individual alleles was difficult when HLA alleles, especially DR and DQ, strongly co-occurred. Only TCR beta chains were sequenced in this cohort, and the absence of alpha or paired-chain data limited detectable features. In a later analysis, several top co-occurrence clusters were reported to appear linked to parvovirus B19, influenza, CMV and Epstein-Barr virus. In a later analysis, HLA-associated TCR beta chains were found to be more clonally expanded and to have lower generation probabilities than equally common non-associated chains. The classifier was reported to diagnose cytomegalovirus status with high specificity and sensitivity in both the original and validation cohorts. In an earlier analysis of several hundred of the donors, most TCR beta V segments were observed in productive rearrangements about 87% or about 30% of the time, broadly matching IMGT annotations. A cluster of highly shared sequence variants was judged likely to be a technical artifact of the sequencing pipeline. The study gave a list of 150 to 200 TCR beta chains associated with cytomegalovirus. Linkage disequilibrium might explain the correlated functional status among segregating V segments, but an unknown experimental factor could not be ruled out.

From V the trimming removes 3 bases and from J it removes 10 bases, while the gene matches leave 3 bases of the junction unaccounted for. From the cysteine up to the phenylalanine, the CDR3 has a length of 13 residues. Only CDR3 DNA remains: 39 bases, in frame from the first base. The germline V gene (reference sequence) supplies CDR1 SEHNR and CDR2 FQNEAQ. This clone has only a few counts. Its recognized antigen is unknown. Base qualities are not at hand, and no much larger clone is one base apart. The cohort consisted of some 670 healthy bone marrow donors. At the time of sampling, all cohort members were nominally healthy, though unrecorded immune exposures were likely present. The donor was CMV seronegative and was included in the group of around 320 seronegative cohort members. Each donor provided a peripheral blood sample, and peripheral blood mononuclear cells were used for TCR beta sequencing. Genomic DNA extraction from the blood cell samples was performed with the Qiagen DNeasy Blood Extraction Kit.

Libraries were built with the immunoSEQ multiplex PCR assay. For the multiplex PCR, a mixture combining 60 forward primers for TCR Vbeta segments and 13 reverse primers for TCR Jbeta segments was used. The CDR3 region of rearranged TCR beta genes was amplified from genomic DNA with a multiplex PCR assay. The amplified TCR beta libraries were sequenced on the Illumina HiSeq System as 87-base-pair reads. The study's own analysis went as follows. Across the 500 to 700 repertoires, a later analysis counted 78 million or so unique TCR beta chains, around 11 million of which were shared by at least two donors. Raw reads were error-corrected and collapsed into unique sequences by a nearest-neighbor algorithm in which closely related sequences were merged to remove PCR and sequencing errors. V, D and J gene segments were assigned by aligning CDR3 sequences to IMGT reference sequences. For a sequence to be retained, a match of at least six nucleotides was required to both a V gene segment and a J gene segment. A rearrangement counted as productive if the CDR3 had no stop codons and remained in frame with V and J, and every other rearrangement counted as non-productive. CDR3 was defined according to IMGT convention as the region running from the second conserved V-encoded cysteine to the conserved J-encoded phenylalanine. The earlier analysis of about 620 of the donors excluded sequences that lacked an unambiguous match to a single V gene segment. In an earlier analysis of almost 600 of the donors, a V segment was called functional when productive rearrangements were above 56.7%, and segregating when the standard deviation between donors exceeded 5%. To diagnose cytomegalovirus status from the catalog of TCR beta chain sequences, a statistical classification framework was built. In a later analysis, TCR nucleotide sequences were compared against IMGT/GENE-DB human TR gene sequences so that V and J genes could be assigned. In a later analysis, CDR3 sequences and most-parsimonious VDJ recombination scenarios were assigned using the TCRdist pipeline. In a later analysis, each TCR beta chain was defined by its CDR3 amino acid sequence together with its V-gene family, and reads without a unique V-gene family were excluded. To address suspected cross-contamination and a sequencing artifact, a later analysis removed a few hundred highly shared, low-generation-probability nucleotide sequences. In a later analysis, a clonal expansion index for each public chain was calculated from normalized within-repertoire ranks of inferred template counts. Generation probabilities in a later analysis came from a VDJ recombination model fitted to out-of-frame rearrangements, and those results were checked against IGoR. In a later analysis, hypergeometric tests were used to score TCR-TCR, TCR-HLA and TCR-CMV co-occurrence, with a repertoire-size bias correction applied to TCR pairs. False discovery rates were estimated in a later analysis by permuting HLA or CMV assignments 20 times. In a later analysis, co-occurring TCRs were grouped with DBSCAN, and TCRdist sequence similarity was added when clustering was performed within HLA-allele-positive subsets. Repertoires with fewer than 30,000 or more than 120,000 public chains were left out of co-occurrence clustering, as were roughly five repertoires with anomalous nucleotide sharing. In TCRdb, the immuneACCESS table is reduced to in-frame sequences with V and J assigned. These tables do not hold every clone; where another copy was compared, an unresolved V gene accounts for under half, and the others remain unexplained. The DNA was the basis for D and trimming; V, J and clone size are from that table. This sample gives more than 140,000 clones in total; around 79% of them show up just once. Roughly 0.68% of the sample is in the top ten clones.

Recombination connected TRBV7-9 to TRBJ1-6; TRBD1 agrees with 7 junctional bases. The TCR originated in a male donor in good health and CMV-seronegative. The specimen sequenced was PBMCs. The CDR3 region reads CASSLRDSSPLHF. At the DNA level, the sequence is TGTGCCAGCAGCTTGCGGGACAGCTCACCCCTCCACTTT.